This record covers a single TCR beta chain. Its antigen is unidentified. These data belong to a study of Ad26.COV2.S vaccination and SARS-CoV-2 variants. General study points: Possible underestimation of total T cell responses by the TCR breadth and depth analyses was noted.

Profiled with immunoSEQ multiplex PCR; TCRdb holds only in-frame clones, not every one. In the table there are under 550,000 clones, 70% to 90% of which are singletons. The treatment denotes: some 20 received Ad26.COV2.S at low or high dose, single or two shots; 5 received placebo; per-sample allocation not given. Sampling occurred on day 63 after the first vaccine or placebo injection. The V gene lost 5 bases and the J gene lost 8 bases, with 13 bases spanning the gap. Germline-derived CDR1 and CDR2 are SGHTA and FQGNSA. CDR3 length: 13 residues. The chain joins TRBV7-2 to TRBJ1-3; no clear D. The source is a person aged 18 to 59 who received the Ad26.COV2.S COVID-19 vaccine or a placebo. The starting material was peripheral blood, obtained in a trial of Ad26.COV2.S vaccine versus placebo. CDR3 sequence reads: CASSLIFRDTIYF. In DNA form, the CDR3 reads TGTGCCAGCAGCCTCATTTTCCGAGACACCATATATTTT.